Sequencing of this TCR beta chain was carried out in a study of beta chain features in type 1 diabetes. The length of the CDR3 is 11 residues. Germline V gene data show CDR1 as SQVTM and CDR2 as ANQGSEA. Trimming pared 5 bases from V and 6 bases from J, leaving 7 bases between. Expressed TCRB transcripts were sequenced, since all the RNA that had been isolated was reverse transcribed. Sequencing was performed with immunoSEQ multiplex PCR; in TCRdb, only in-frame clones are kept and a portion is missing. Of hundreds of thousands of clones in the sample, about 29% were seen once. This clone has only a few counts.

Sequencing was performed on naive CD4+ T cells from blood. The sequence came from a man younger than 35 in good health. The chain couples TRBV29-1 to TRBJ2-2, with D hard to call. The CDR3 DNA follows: TGCAGCGTTTATAGCCCCGGGGAGCTGTTTTTT. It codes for CSVYSPGELFF.